This TCR beta chain originates from a study of blood T cell repertoires in COVID-19. Study context: Samples representing acute and convalescent COVID-19 were sourced from the United States, Italy and Spain. Nucleic acid was either cDNA or gDNA, and it came from T cells, B-cell-depleted T cells, or PBMCs.

This CDR3 is 12 amino acids long. V shed 5 bases and J 5 bases; nucleotides not matched to a gene: 2. Germline loops: CDR1 LNHDA, CDR2 SQIVND (reference sequence). In the original workflow: By means of reference gene primer amplification, nucleated cell counts were estimated. Method: immunoSEQ multiplex PCR; TCRdb's copy keeps in-frame clones and lacks some. V and J calls and clone size are copied from that table; D and trimming were computed from the DNA. Of about 97,000 clones listed, around nine tenths are singletons. The J gene is TRBJ2-5, the V gene TRBV19; 7 positions agree with TRBD2. The sequence derives from a human donor in a cohort sampled during active COVID-19. The specimen was peripheral blood. DNA of the CDR3: TGTGCCAGTAGTGCGGGAGTGGAGACCCAGTACTTC. Translating it yields CASSAGVETQYF. The full variable domain, its missing parts supplied by reference TRBV19 and TRBJ2-5, is DGGITQSPKYLFRKEGQNVTLSCEQNLNHDAMYWYRQDPGQGLRLIYYSQIVNDFQKGDIAEGYSVSREKKESFPLTVTSAQKNPTAFYLCASSAGVETQYFGPGTRLLVL.